A selection of T cell receptor beta chains follows, all from one sample in a study of T cell changes during pregnancy in multiple sclerosis. TCRdb's copy holds only in-frame clones and misses some; the assay was immunoSEQ multiplex PCR. The data show fewer than 75,000 clones, about nine tenths seen once. Specimen: peripheral blood, collected in the second trimester of pregnancy. The origin of the receptors is a female donor with multiple sclerosis, enrolled in a pregnancy study. The CDR3 runs from the conserved cysteine through the conserved F or W. The order of the fields is V gene, clone size, D gene, J gene, CDR3 protein, CDR3 DNA. The D gene is left open where the match is weak. Where a row states a size, it is once, few, many or the class of an expanded clone; other rows omit it.

TRBV4-3	.	.	TRBJ2-7	CASSQEAVGLGGREQYF	TGCGCCAGCAGCCAAGAGGCGGTCGGGCTCGGGGGACGCGAGCAGTACTTC
TRBV5-8	.	.	TRBJ2-2	CAWRGGASEYTGELFF	TGTGCCTGGCGGGGCGGTGCGTCAGAGTACACCGGGGAGCTGTTTTTT
TRBV27	.	.	TRBJ2-1	CASSLTGIGDNEQFF	TGTGCCAGCAGTTTAACAGGGATTGGCGACAATGAGCAGTTCTTC
TRBV6-5	.	.	TRBJ2-7	CASSRGYEQYF	TGTGCCAGCAGTCGGGGATACGAGCAGTACTTC
TRBV2	.	.	TRBJ2-2	CASSYKGDTGELFF	TGTGCCAGCAGTTATAAGGGAGATACCGGGGAGCTGTTTTTT
TRBV7-9	.	.	TRBJ1-5	CASSIEVGESNQPQHF	TGTGCCAGCAGCATTGAGGTCGGGGAAAGCAATCAGCCCCAGCATTTT
TRBV19	.	TRBD2	TRBJ2-1	CASSTIAGVNNEQFF	TGTGCCAGTAGTACAATAGCGGGAGTAAACAATGAGCAGTTCTTC
TRBV6-1	.	TRBD1	TRBJ2-7	CASRGTGALYEQYF	TGTGCCAGCAGGGGGACAGGAGCCCTTTACGAGCAGTACTTC
TRBV5-1	.	TRBD1	TRBJ1-2	CASSLASGQGYYGYTF	TGCGCCAGCAGCTTGGCCTCAGGACAGGGGTATTATGGCTACACCTTC
TRBV5-1	once	.	TRBJ1-3	CASSLRGQGNTIYF	TGCGCCAGCAGCTTAAGAGGCCAAGGAAACACCATATATTTT
TRBV2	.	TRBD2	TRBJ2-1	CASNRDGGVVSFF	TGTGCCAGCAATCGCGACGGGGGGGTCGTTTCGTTCTTC
TRBV30	.	TRBD2	TRBJ2-7	CAWTLTSGRYEQYF	TGTGCCTGGACCTTGACTAGCGGGAGGTACGAGCAGTACTTC
TRBV9	.	TRBD2	TRBJ2-2	CASSAKPGLAGEGTGELFF	TGTGCCAGCAGCGCAAAACCGGGACTAGCGGGAGAAGGGACCGGGGAGCTGTTTTTT
TRBV6-5	.	.	TRBJ1-1	CASGRGLIMNTEAFF	TGTGCCAGCGGGAGGGGCTTGATCATGAACACTGAAGCTTTCTTT
TRBV28	.	TRBD2	TRBJ2-1	CASFKTGGGNEQFF	TGTGCCAGTTTTAAAACGGGAGGGGGCAATGAGCAGTTCTTC
TRBV7-9	.	.	TRBJ2-7	CASSLGQVYEQYF	TGTGCCAGCAGCCTAGGACAAGTCTACGAGCAGTACTTC
TRBV14	.	TRBD2	TRBJ2-5	CASSQDRREREIIQETQYF	TGTGCCAGCAGCCAAGATCGGAGGGAGCGGGAGATTATCCAAGAGACCCAGTACTTC
TRBV19	.	.	TRBJ1-5	CASSIGRGSNQPQHF	TGTGCCAGTAGTATAGGTCGGGGTAGCAATCAGCCCCAGCATTTT
TRBV4-2	.	.	TRBJ2-3	CASSQDEGGRHQDTQYF	TGTGCCAGCAGCCAAGATGAGGGGGGGCGGCATCAAGATACGCAGTATTTT
TRBV20-1	.	.	TRBJ2-1	CSARDLNEQFF	TGCAGTGCTAGAGATCTGAATGAGCAGTTCTTC
TRBV6-5	.	.	TRBJ2-3	CASSYGGTGDTQYF	TGTGCCAGCAGTTACGGCGGGACGGGAGATACGCAGTATTTT
TRBV7-3	.	TRBD2	TRBJ2-3	CASSPGASGVTDTQYF	TGTGCCAGCAGCCCGGGGGCTAGCGGGGTGACAGATACGCAGTATTTT
TRBV19	.	.	TRBJ1-3	CASSREPGSGNTIYF	TGTGCCAGTAGTAGGGAGCCGGGCTCTGGAAACACCATATATTTT
TRBV4-2	.	TRBD2	TRBJ2-3	CASSQEGLAGGTDTQYF	TGTGCCAGCAGCCAAGAGGGGCTAGCGGGAGGTACAGATACGCAGTATTTT
TRBV10-1	.	TRBD2	TRBJ2-3	CASSEFPGPSGTKPTQYF	TGCGCCAGCAGTGAGTTCCCTGGGCCTAGCGGTACGAAACCTACGCAGTATTTT
TRBV2	.	.	TRBJ1-5	CASSERVGNQPQHF	TGTGCCAGCAGTGAGAGGGTTGGCAATCAGCCCCAGCATTTT
TRBV6-1	.	.	TRBJ1-5	CASSESKGHTTIQPQHF	TGTGCCAGCAGTGAGTCTAAGGGGCACACCACAATCCAGCCCCAGCATTTT
TRBV6-4	.	.	TRBJ1-1	CASSQGASTEAFF	TGTGCCAGCAGCCAGGGTGCGAGCACTGAAGCTTTCTTT
TRBV29-1	.	TRBD1	TRBJ2-3	CSVDRQGRDTQYF	TGCAGCGTTGACCGACAGGGAAGAGATACGCAGTATTTT
TRBV14	.	.	TRBJ2-3	CASSDSGFTQYF	TGTGCCAGCAGCGACTCCGGATTTACGCAGTATTTT
TRBV27	.	TRBD1	TRBJ1-1	CASSLQGANTEAFF	TGTGCCAGCAGTTTACAGGGGGCGAACACTGAAGCTTTCTTT
TRBV11-1	few	.	TRBJ1-1	CASSQIDYTEAFF	TGTGCCAGCAGCCAGATTGACTACACTGAAGCTTTCTTT
TRBV10-3	.	.	TRBJ2-7	CAIATNPYEQYF	TGTGCCATTGCGACTAACCCCTACGAGCAGTACTTC
TRBV7-6	once	TRBD2	TRBJ2-7	CASSLVPSGNPYEQYF	TGTGCCAGCAGCTTAGTCCCTAGCGGGAACCCCTACGAGCAGTACTTC
TRBV9	.	TRBD2	TRBJ2-7	CASSPVAGGLFYEQYF	TGTGCCAGCAGCCCAGTAGCGGGGGGATTGTTCTACGAGCAGTACTTC
TRBV18	.	TRBD1	TRBJ1-4	CASSPRRGQGATNEKLFF	TGTGCCAGCTCACCTCGCCGAGGACAGGGCGCAACTAATGAAAAACTGTTTTTT
TRBV19	.	.	TRBJ1-3	CASSAQGGLGNTIYF	TGTGCCAGTAGTGCGCAGGGAGGACTTGGAAACACCATATATTTT
TRBV19	.	TRBD2	TRBJ2-1	CASSGGGVYNEQFF	TGTGCCAGTAGTGGCGGGGGGGTTTACAATGAGCAGTTCTTC
TRBV7-3	.	TRBD1	TRBJ1-5	CASTSGDRPYSNQPQHF	TGTGCCAGCACATCGGGGGACAGGCCCTATAGCAATCAGCCCCAGCATTTT
TRBV18	.	TRBD1	TRBJ1-1	CASSPRRPGQEAFF	TGTGCCAGCTCACCAAGACGCCCGGGACAGGAAGCTTTCTTT
TRBV28	.	TRBD1	TRBJ1-1	CASSFRSTGFLYGGSDMDTEAFF	TGTGCCAGCAGTTTTCGGTCGACAGGGTTTCTATATGGTGGGTCGGATATGGACACTGAAGCTTTCTTT
TRBV9	.	.	TRBJ1-4	CASSPQGGDEKLFF	TGTGCCAGCAGCCCCCAAGGAGGGGATGAAAAACTGTTTTTT
TRBV29-1	.	.	TRBJ2-7	CSVTGYSYEQYF	TGCAGCGTTACAGGTTACTCCTACGAGCAGTACTTC
TRBV19	.	.	TRBJ1-5	CASSIEGPAGVPLSNQPQHF	TGTGCCAGTAGTATAGAGGGACCTGCAGGGGTACCCCTTAGCAATCAGCCCCAGCATTTT
TRBV30	.	TRBD2	TRBJ2-7	CAWRRTSGGAYEQYF	TGTGCCTGGAGGAGGACTAGCGGGGGGGCCTACGAGCAGTACTTC
TRBV5-5	.	.	TRBJ1-1	CASSLFLLNTEAFF	TGTGCCAGCAGCTTGTTTCTTTTGAACACTGAAGCTTTCTTT
TRBV7-9	.	.	TRBJ1-1	CASSLTRGEAFF	TGTGCCAGCAGCCTAACACGGGGTGAAGCTTTCTTT
TRBV7-2	.	.	TRBJ1-2	CASSDQGIYGYTF	TGTGCCAGCAGCGATCAGGGAATCTATGGCTACACCTTC
TRBV28	.	TRBD2	TRBJ2-1	CASSRTSGFNEQFF	TGTGCCAGCAGCCGGACTAGCGGATTCAATGAGCAGTTCTTC
TRBV7-9	.	.	TRBJ1-2	CASSGGQVYGYTF	TGTGCCAGCAGCGGCGGACAAGTATATGGCTACACCTTC
TRBV6-5	.	.	TRBJ1-5	CASRTTGYSNQPQHF	TGTGCCAGCAGGACCACAGGGTATAGCAATCAGCCCCAGCATTTT
TRBV5-6	.	.	TRBJ2-3	CASSVTGGRRTDTQYF	TGTGCCAGCAGCGTGACCGGGGGACGGCGCACAGATACGCAGTATTTT
TRBV5-1	.	TRBD1	TRBJ1-5	CASSTGTGDNQPQHF	TGCGCCAGCAGCACCGGGACAGGGGATAATCAGCCCCAGCATTTT
TRBV7-5	.	.	TRBJ1-5	CVRRLPPLYQPQHF	TGTGTCAGAAGACTCCCCCCCTTATATCAGCCCCAGCATTTT
TRBV5-5	.	.	TRBJ1-1	CASSLFGGGLNTEAFF	TGTGCCAGCAGCTTGTTCGGGGGGGGCTTGAACACTGAAGCTTTCTTT
TRBV6-5	.	.	TRBJ1-2	CANSPQGGGDGYTF	TGTGCCAACAGTCCCCAAGGCGGGGGCGATGGCTACACCTTC
TRBV18	.	TRBD2	TRBJ2-1	CASSPPSGGSYNEQFF	TGTGCCAGCTCACCACCGAGCGGGGGCTCCTACAATGAGCAGTTCTTC
TRBV5-6	.	TRBD1	TRBJ1-1	CASSLKDRVTEAFF	TGTGCCAGCAGCTTAAAGGACAGGGTGACTGAAGCTTTCTTT
TRBV27	.	.	TRBJ1-1	CASSAGHLLTEAFF	TGTGCCAGCAGCGCAGGACATCTCCTTACTGAAGCTTTCTTT